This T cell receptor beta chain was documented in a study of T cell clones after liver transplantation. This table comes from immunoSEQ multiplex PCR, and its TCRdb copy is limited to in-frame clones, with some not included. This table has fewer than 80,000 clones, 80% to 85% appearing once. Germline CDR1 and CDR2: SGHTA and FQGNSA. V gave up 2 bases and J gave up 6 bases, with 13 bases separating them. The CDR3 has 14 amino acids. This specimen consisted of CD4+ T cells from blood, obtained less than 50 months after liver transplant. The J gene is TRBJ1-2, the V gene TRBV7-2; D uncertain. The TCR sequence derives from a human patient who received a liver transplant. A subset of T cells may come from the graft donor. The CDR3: CASSLFRAVDGYTF. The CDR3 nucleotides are TGTGCCAGCAGCTTATTTCGGGCAGTTGATGGCTACACCTTC. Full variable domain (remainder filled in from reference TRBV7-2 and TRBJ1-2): GAGVSQSPSNKVTEKGKDVELRCDPISGHTALYWYRQSLGQGLEFLIYFQGNSAPDKSGLPSDRFSAERTGGSVSTLTIQRTQQEDSAVYLCASSLFRAVDGYTFGSGTRLTVV.